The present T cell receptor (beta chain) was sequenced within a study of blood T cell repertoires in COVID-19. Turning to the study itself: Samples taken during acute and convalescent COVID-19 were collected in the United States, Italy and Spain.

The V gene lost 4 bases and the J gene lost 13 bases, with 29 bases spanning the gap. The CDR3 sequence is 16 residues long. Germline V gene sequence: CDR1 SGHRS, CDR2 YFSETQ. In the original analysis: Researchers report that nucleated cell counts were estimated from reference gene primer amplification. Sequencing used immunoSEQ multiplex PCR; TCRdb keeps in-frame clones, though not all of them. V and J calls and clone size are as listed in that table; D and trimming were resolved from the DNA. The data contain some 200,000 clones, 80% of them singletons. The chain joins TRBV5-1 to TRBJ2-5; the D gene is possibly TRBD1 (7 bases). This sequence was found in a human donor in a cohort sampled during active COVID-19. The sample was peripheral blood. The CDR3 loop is CASSRGQLMEGLNMYF. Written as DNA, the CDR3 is TGCGCCAGCAGCCGGGGACAGTTAATGGAGGGTCTTAACATGTACTTC.